The T cell receptor (beta chain) described here comes from a study of read filtering for tumor transcriptome and immune sequencing (dated by TCRdb to between 2020 and 2021). Regarding the research as a whole: Of the patients in the cohort, 17 were male and 14 were female, and their mean age was approximately 66 years, with a range of about 45 to 85. After DNase treatment, whole-transcriptome libraries were prepared with the TruSeq RNA Access Library Prep Kit. Per sample, about 4.05 to 10.27 million TCR-region mapped reads were obtained with IR-seq, compared with only 85 to 1273 with RNA-seq. Under revised international staging, about 8 patients fell into R-ISS I, 15 or so into R-ISS II and over 5 into R-ISS III. One of the main goals was to work out a read-filtering strategy for immune repertoire data, in particular whether clonotypes backed by only a single read should be removed. Using the same bone marrow samples, the study ran both targeted immune repertoire sequencing and bulk whole-transcriptome sequencing and then compared the TCR repertoires from each method. Summary of the overall study and its limitations: Single-read clonotypes made up around 85% of clonotypes but only around 4% of total reads in IR-seq, compared with approximately 70% of clonotypes and roughly 49% of reads in RNA-seq. IR-seq captured clonotypes at much higher depth and more reliably than RNA-seq, and smaller IR-seq throughput sufficed to identify most shared clonotypes. The sorted CD138-negative fraction was composed of a mixed bone marrow immune population rather than of purified T cells. When single-read clonotypes were removed, the proportions of shared clonotypes in IR-seq and RNA-seq correlated more strongly.

Bone marrow was sampled from every patient at the time of active disease. Ficoll-Hypaque density gradient centrifugation was used to isolate the bone marrow mononuclear cells. Myeloma plasma cells were removed and CD138-negative cells were collected by negative selection after labeling with CD138 magnetic microbeads on a MACS separator. Flow cytometry with CD138 antibodies on an Attune NxT was used to check how pure the isolated cells were. Total RNA was extracted using TRIzol reagent and was quantified on a NanoDrop spectrophotometer. Paired RNA-seq and IR-seq were performed on the CD138-negative bone marrow sample of each patient. Sequences SEHNR (CDR1) and FQNEAQ (CDR2) are obtained from the germline V gene (reference sequence). From the cysteine up to the phenylalanine, the CDR3 has a length of 15 residues. The only DNA kept is the CDR3, 45 bases in frame from the first base. V trim: 5 bases; J trim: 1 base; unmatched bases: 6.

At least ten counts were recorded for this clonotype. No cognate antigen has been identified for it. No base-level quality is on record; no much larger clone is a single base apart. The Immunoverse kit was used to build TCR libraries from around 420 ng RNA, with molecular barcoded adaptors covering alpha/delta and beta/gamma chains. TCR library preparation used the same RNA that went into transcriptome sequencing. Sequencing of the TCR libraries was done on an Illumina HiSeq 4000 with 2 x 150 cycles. Concerning the study's data processing: Using MiXCR, which included quality filtering and error correction, TCR reads were aligned to human V, D, J and C references and then assembled into CDR3 clonotypes. The tcR package in R was used to analyze clonotype counts and gene usage diversity. Raw mapping reads were checked after the RNA-seq reads had been mapped by STAR aligner version 2.5.3a onto the human GRCh37 genome. IR-seq fastq files were randomly downsampled with Seqtk 1.3 to test the effect of sequencing depth on detected clonotypes. The raw public data were reprocessed by TCRdb itself: fastp quality trimming at Q25, MiXCR clonotype calling, in-frame beta chains only. Every CDR3 protein is listed once, alongside the most common genes and DNA of its rows. TCRdb's processing, not the authors', yielded these V and J calls. The sample contains under 40,000 distinct CDR3 sequences, 11% to 15% of them found a single time. Roughly 18% of the sample is held by the ten biggest clonotypes.

The sequence was obtained from a donor over 35 with multiple myeloma. The V gene is TRBV7-9 and the J gene is TRBJ2-3; 7 middle bases align to TRBD1. Material: a population of CD138-negative cells sorted from bone marrow. The cell subset or site label, as the study defines it: bone marrow mononuclear cells depleted of CD138+ plasma/myeloma cells by negative magnetic selection. The DNA reads as follows: TGTGCCAGCAGCACGAGGGGGCTTGGCACAGATACGCAGTATTTT. Its translation reads: CASSTRGLGTDTQYF.